The 28 T cell receptor beta chains below come from one sample, sequenced in a study of cytomegalovirus exposure and HLA in healthy donors. PCR amplification relied on 60 Vbeta primers (plus 13 Jbeta primers). Data came from immunoSEQ multiplex PCR; TCRdb stores just in-frame clones and leaves some out. The sample lists some 160,000 clones, 70% to 85% seen once, with 1.5% to 2% in the top ten. Sequences were obtained from PBMCs. These receptors all stem from a woman in her twenties or thirties in good health and CMV-seronegative.

The chain uses TRBV6-5 and TRBJ2-3; maybe TRBD2 (6 bases). V shed 1 base and J shed 5 bases, with 16 bases lying between them. The CDR3 extends over 16 amino acids. Looked up from germline, CDR1 is MNHEY and CDR2 is SVGAGI. CDR3 bases: TGTGCCAGCAGTTACTTGGGGGACTTGGACGAAGATACGCAGTATTTT. Translation gives CASSYLGDLDEDTQYF.

This clone was recorded a few times. V usage is TRBV2 and J usage is TRBJ2-5; TRBD2 agrees at 14 bases. The CDR3 spans 16 residues. Germline loops: CDR1 SNHLY, CDR2 FYNNEI. The V gene end was trimmed by 6 bases and the J gene end by 6 bases; junction bases not matched to a gene: 9. Written as DNA, the CDR3 is TGTGCCAGCAGGGCCGGGACTAGCGGGAGTAGACAGACCCAGTACTTC. Encoded protein: CASRAGTSGSRQTQYF.

Written as DNA, the CDR3 is TGTGCCAGCAGCGGGGGGACAGACTTTGATCAGCCCCAGCATTTT. It codes for CASSGGTDFDQPQHF. The chain links TRBV9 to TRBJ1-5, with 7 bases that match TRBD1. V shed 3 bases and J 5 bases; nucleotides not matched to a gene: 8. The germline CDR1 and CDR2 sequences are SGDLS and YYNGEE. The CDR3 is 15 amino acids.

For the CDR3, the DNA is TGTGCCAGCAACATCCCGACCAGGGGTCAAACCGGGGAGCTGTTTTTT. Translating it yields CASNIPTRGQTGELFF. The rearrangement uses TRBV7-9 and TRBJ2-2, with a possible D match to TRBD1 (6 bases). This CDR3 has 16 residues. The V gene's germline CDR1 is SEHNR and CDR2 FQNEAQ (reference sequence). V dropped 7 bases and J dropped 5 bases, with 20 bases sitting between them.

The V call is TRBV13, the J call TRBJ1-2; D possibly corresponds to TRBD1 (5 bases). CDR1 is PRHDT, CDR2 FYEKMQ, per germline (reference sequence). Trimming stripped 1 base from V and 1 base from J, with 7 bases between. The CDR3 sequence is 14 residues long. This CDR3 is CASSLVGVNYGYTF. The DNA for the CDR3 is TGTGCCAGCAGCTTAGTAGGGGTTAACTATGGCTACACCTTC. Looking up the rest from reference TRBV13 and TRBJ1-2 gives the full variable domain: AAGVIQSPRHLIKEKRETATLKCYPIPRHDTVYWYQQGPGQDPQFLISFYEKMQSDKGSIPDRFSAQQFSDYHSELNMSSLELGDSALYFCASSLVGVNYGYTFGSGTRLTVV.

The V and J genes are TRBV9 and TRBJ2-7; TRBD2 agrees at 7 bases. Trimming removed 3 bases from V and 0 bases from J; junction bases left unmatched: 6. This CDR3 comprises 15 residues. CDR1 and CDR2 (germline): SGDLS, YYNGEE. CDR3 region: CASSAHGLDSYEQYF. The CDR3 DNA is TGTGCCAGCAGCGCCCACGGACTAGACTCCTACGAGCAGTACTTC.

The chain carries TRBV13 and TRBJ2-3; 16 bases agree with TRBD2. Germline V gene lookup returns CDR1 PRHDT and CDR2 FYEKMQ (reference sequence). V lost 4 bases, J lost 3 bases, and 10 bases stayed unmatched. The CDR3 length is 19 residues. This CDR3 is CASSCVEGLAGGVTDTQYF. The CDR3 region has the DNA TGTGCCAGCAGCTGCGTTGAGGGACTAGCGGGAGGGGTAACAGATACGCAGTATTTT.

The CDR3: CASGLAGSFDEQYF. The DNA for the CDR3 is TGTGCCAGCGGACTAGCGGGCAGTTTCGACGAGCAGTACTTC. The chain recombines TRBV10-3 with TRBJ2-7; TRBD2 aligns across 11 bases. This CDR3 is built from 14 residues. CDR1 and CDR2 (germline): ENHRY, SYGVKD. The V segment lost 10 bases and the J segment 5 bases; nucleotides outside the gene matches: 10.

This chain links TRBV27 with TRBJ2-3; TRBD2 agrees at 8 bases. The CDR3 extends over 14 amino acids. CDR1 and CDR2 from the germline V gene are MNHEY and SMNVEV (reference sequence). V dropped 8 bases and J dropped 0; count of bases not matched to a gene: 4. In nucleotides, the CDR3 is TGTGCCAGCGGGGCTAGCGGGAGCACAGATACGCAGTATTTT. It yields the protein CASGASGSTDTQYF.

This clone was counted a single time. The chain is built from TRBV7-3 and TRBJ2-3, with 7 bases fitting TRBD2. V shed 4 bases and J 2 bases; nucleotides not matched to a gene: 9. The CDR3 covers 16 residues. From germline, CDR1 is SGHTA and CDR2 FQGTGA. The CDR3 reads CASSSNTGTNTDTQYF. The CDR3 DNA sequence: TGTGCCAGCAGCTCCAACACCGGGACTAACACAGATACGCAGTATTTT.

The chain links TRBV19 to TRBJ1-3, with 7 bases fitting TRBD1. V was clipped by 4 bases and J by 4 bases; unmatched bases: 4. Per germline, CDR1 LNHDA and CDR2 SQIVND (reference sequence). The CDR3 is 14 amino acids. CDR3 residues: CASSNTGVGNTIYF. DNA of the CDR3: TGTGCCAGTAGTAACACAGGGGTCGGAAACACCATATATTTT.

The V gene is TRBV30, the J gene TRBJ1-3; possibly TRBD1 for D (5 bases). The CDR3 sequence is 15 residues long. Trimming cost V 2 bases and J 1 base, with 12 bases left between them. Germline V gene data show CDR1 as GTSNPN and CDR2 as SVGIG (reference sequence). The CDR3 coding sequence is TGTGCCTGGAGTAGACAGCTGGTTTCTGGAAACACCATATATTTT. Protein: CAWSRQLVSGNTIYF.

The CDR3 nucleotides read TGTGCCAGCAAAGGGACAGGGGGCGACACCGGGGAGCTGTTTTTT. Its protein product is CASKGTGGDTGELFF. This chain links TRBV9 with TRBJ2-2; 12 nucleotides align to TRBD1. The germline gives CDR1 SGDLS, CDR2 YYNGEE. Trimming cost V 6 bases and J 3 bases; bases outside gene matches: 3. The CDR3 length is 15 residues. Filled out from reference TRBV9 and TRBJ2-2, the complete variable domain reads DSGVTQTPKHLITATGQRVTLRCSPRSGDLSVYWYQQSLDQGLQFLIQYYNGEERAKGNILERFSAQQFPDLHSELNLSSLELGDSALYFCASKGTGGDTGELFFGEGSRLTVL.

This clone has only one observation. This chain uses TRBV7-2 with TRBJ1-2; 7 bases line up with TRBD1. V lost 3 bases and J lost 5; bases outside the gene matches: 3. This CDR3 comprises 13 residues. Germline-derived CDR1 and CDR2 are SGHTA and FQGNSA. In nucleotides, the CDR3 is TGTGCCAGCAGCTTCGGGACAGAGTATGGCTACACCTTC. Translation gives CASSFGTEYGYTF.

This clone has more than one count but fewer than ten. CDR3 DNA: TGTGCCACCAGCAGAGATTGGTCGGGTAACGAAGCTTTCTTT. Protein sequence: CATSRDWSGNEAFF. The chain carries TRBV15 and TRBJ1-1, with D uncertain. V shed 0 bases and J shed 8 bases, with 13 bases lying between them. The CDR3 covers 14 residues. Germline loops: CDR1 LNHNV, CDR2 YYDKDF (reference sequence).

The DNA for the CDR3 is TGTGCCAGCAGTTTAGGGATAAGGGGGACTGGAAACACCATATATTTT. Encoded protein: CASSLGIRGTGNTIYF. The rearrangement links TRBV28 to TRBJ1-3; maybe TRBD1 (6 bases). In germline, CDR1 is MDHEN, CDR2 SYDVKM. The V end lost 2 bases, the J end lost 2 bases, and 13 bases lay between the germline ends. This CDR3 is built from 16 residues.

V and J are TRBV27 and TRBJ2-7; the match to TRBD1 covers 8 bases. The CDR3 has 16 amino acids. Germline-derived CDR1 and CDR2 are MNHEY and SMNVEV (reference sequence). V dropped 6 bases and J dropped 2; count of bases not matched to a gene: 12. Written as DNA, the CDR3 is TGTGCCAGCAGCAGATCCCGGGACAGGAACCCCTACGAGCAGTACTTC. Translation: CASSRSRDRNPYEQYF.

With regard to this clone: This specimen includes other DNA sequences encoding the same CDR3. V usage is TRBV9 and J usage is TRBJ2-5; D gene unclear. The germline V gene encodes CDR1 SGDLS and CDR2 YYNGEE. The CDR3 covers 14 residues. V lost 0 bases to trimming and J lost 1 base, with 7 bases between them. CDR3 in DNA: TGTGCCAGCAGCGTAGGAACAGTCCAAGAGACCCAGTACTTC. This codes for CASSVGTVQETQYF.

This chain joins TRBV19 and TRBJ2-7; no firm D call. V was shortened by 6 bases and J by 1 base, with 4 bases between the two germline ends. The CDR3 is 11 amino acids. Germline V CDR1 and CDR2: LNHDA, SQIVND (reference sequence). The CDR3 here is CASRESYEQYF. In DNA, the CDR3 is TGTGCCAGTAGGGAGTCCTACGAGCAGTACTTC.

This clone was seen just once. The junction shows a germline mismatch at one end, possibly a read error. J is TRBJ1-5 and V is TRBV19; 7 bases fit TRBD1. This CDR3 comprises 12 residues. Germline-derived CDR1 and CDR2 are LNHDA and SQIVND (reference sequence). CDR3 bases: TGTGCCGGTAGAACAGGGGATCAGCCCCAGCATTTT. Protein sequence: CAGRTGDQPQHF.

J is TRBJ2-1 and V is TRBV5-1; 7 bases map to TRBD1. The CDR3 extends over 15 amino acids. The germline CDR1 and CDR2 sequences are SGHRS and YFSETQ. V shed 0 bases, J shed 4 bases, and the junction held 4 bases outside the gene matches. In nucleotides, the CDR3 is TGCGCCAGCAGCTTGGTACAGGGGCCATACAATGAGCAGTTCTTC. Its protein product is CASSLVQGPYNEQFF.

The chain links TRBV6-5 to TRBJ2-3; D gene ambiguous. Per germline, CDR1 MNHEY and CDR2 SVGAGI. CDR3 length equals 15 residues. Between the trimmed V and J ends, which lost 0 bases and 6 bases, there was a span of 13 bases. The CDR3: CASSYSTGSYDTQYF. CDR3 coding DNA: TGTGCCAGCAGTTACTCGACGGGTAGTTACGATACGCAGTATTTT.

The chain couples TRBV19 to TRBJ1-4; D not resolved. Germline CDR1 and CDR2: LNHDA and SQIVND (reference sequence). Trimming took off 7 bases at V and 7 bases at J, with 16 bases between the two ends. The CDR3 has 14 residues. The CDR3 here is CASNSQAHGEKLFF. The CDR3 DNA reads TGTGCCAGTAACTCTCAGGCCCACGGTGAAAAACTGTTTTTT.

This chain connects TRBV4-3 to TRBJ2-2; TRBD1 aligns across 7 bases. J gave up 10 bases and V 0 bases, and 5 bases lay outside the gene matches. The CDR3 has 14 residues. The germline CDR1 and CDR2 sequences are LGHNA and YSLEER. The CDR3 DNA reads as TGCGCCAGCAGCCAAGAATCGCAGGGGGTGGAGCTGTTTTTT. Its protein product is CASSQESQGVELFF.

This sequence joins TRBV5-4 and TRBJ1-1; no definite D call. The germline gives CDR1 SGHNT, CDR2 YYREEE (reference sequence). CDR3 length: 13 residues. Trimming shortened V by 2 bases and J by 4 bases, and 9 bases separated the two germline ends. CDR3 sequence: CASSFGEVTEAFF. The CDR3, as DNA: TGTGCCAGCAGCTTTGGAGAAGTCACTGAAGCTTTCTTT.

The chain is built from TRBV5-1 and TRBJ1-2, with TRBD1 matching 11 bases. With V trimmed by 5 bases and J by 8 bases, 5 bases remained unmatched. The CDR3 sequence is 13 residues long. Germline V CDR1 and CDR2: SGHRS, YFSETQ. The CDR3 loop reads CASSQGQGGGYTF. The CDR3 bases are TGCGCCAGCAGTCAGGGACAGGGGGGCGGCTACACCTTC.

This clone was seen more than once but under ten times. J is TRBJ2-2 and V is TRBV7-9; 9 bases match TRBD1. Germline-derived CDR1 and CDR2 are SEHNR and FQNEAQ (reference sequence). With 5 bases clipped from V and 0 bases from J, the junction kept 4 bases outside the gene matches. This CDR3 has 16 residues. The CDR3 is CASSMTGGPNTGELFF. The CDR3 nucleotides are TGTGCCAGCAGCATGACAGGGGGGCCGAACACCGGGGAGCTGTTTTTT.

This chain connects TRBV18 to TRBJ1-2; 10 positions agree with TRBD1. Germline V gene sequence: CDR1 KGHSH, CDR2 LQKENI. This CDR3 region has 17 residues. V lost 3 bases and J lost 7; bases outside the gene matches: 14. CDR3 sequence (DNA): TGTGCCAGCTCACCCAATACGCCGGGACAGGGGAAAGGTGGCTACACCTTC. Protein sequence: CASSPNTPGQGKGGYTF.